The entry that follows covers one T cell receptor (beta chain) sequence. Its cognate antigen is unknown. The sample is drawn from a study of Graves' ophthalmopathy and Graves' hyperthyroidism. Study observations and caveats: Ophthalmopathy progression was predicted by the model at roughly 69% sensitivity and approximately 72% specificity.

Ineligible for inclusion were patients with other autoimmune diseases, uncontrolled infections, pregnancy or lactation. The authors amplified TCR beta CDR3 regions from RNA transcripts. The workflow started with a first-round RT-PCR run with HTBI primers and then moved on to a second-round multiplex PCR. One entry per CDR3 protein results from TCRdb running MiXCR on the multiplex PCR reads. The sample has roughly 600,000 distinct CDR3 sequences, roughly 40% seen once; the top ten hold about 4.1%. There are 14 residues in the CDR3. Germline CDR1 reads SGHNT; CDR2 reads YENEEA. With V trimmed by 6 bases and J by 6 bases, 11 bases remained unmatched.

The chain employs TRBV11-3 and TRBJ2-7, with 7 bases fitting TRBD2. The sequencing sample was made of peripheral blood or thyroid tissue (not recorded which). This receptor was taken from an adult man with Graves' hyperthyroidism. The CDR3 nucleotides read TGTGCCAGCAGACCCTATGGGGGGGAAGGCGAGCAGTACTTC. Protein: CASRPYGGEGEQYF.